This is a list of T cell receptor beta chains from one sample in a study of monozygotic twins with inflammatory bowel disease. TCRdb reprocessed the 5' RACE reads and reports one entry per CDR3 protein, with no DNA. The sample holds about 380,000 distinct CDR3 sequences. What was sequenced was blood. These receptors originate from a human donor with ulcerative colitis or Crohn's disease, or a healthy co-twin of an affected twin (not recorded which). Both conserved end residues are part of each CDR3.

TRBV6-1	16	TRBJ2-1	CASSETGTGGYNEQFF
TRBV5-5	16	TRBJ2-2	CASSLVDGGATGELFF
TRBV27	13	TRBJ2-7	CASSLLGRYEQYF
TRBV7-3	15	TRBJ2-1	CASSARTGGLAEQFF
TRBV15	16	TRBJ2-7	CATSKLGPLADYEQYF
TRBV6-1	15	TRBJ2-3	CASRGQGRSTDTQYF
TRBV5-1	14	TRBJ2-1	CASSLGRDSSLQFF
TRBV24-1	16	TRBJ2-1	CATSAPPGQGYNEQFF
TRBV5-1	16	TRBJ2-3	CASSFTGSPSTDTQYF
TRBV7-2	14	TRBJ2-1	CASSLGPTNNEQFF
TRBV20-1	13	TRBJ2-7	CSARVQGANEQYF
TRBV9	13	TRBJ2-5	CASSVDPGWAQYF
TRBV4-2	21	TRBJ2-1	CASSQPRFIPASGGAANEQFF
TRBV7-2	15	TRBJ2-7	CASSLAGGGLYEQYF
TRBV28	16	TRBJ2-1	CASSLSTGSSYNEQFF
TRBV5-1	15	TRBJ2-3	CASSLGLVSTDTQYF
TRBV9	15	TRBJ1-2	CASRMTGQGSYGYTF
TRBV18	15	TRBJ1-1	CASSPKRGIDTEAFF
TRBV12-3/TRBV12-4	15	TRBJ1-4	CASSSTGGGNEKLFF
TRBV29-1	18	TRBJ2-5	CSVERARNRPTPRETQYF
TRBV5-5	15	TRBJ1-2	CASSPGGVNFYGYTF
TRBV4-2	13	TRBJ1-1	CASSQVEGTEAFF
TRBV4-2	17	TRBJ1-6	CASSQDEWGLRDSPLHF
TRBV5-4	16	TRBJ1-5	CASSGGGPGGNQPQHF
TRBV4-1	14	TRBJ1-4	CASSRTEFNEKLFF
TRBV5-1	16	TRBJ2-3	CASSRWGDTSTDTQYF
TRBV19	14	TRBJ2-7	CASSMTSGAHEQYF
TRBV6-2/TRBV6-3	15	TRBJ1-5	CASKVQGSINQPQHF
TRBV3-1	16	TRBJ2-5	CASSQEWLAGEETQYF
TRBV5-1	13	TRBJ2-7	CASSLADFYEQYF
TRBV6-2/TRBV6-3	16	TRBJ2-7	CASSYASVGPFDEQYF
TRBV24-1	14	TRBJ2-2	CATKGDSNTGELFF
TRBV6-5	13	TRBJ1-2	CASSFDRVDGYTF
TRBV7-2	15	TRBJ2-7	CASSRLRRTDYEQYF
TRBV18	17	TRBJ1-6	CASSPSQVQGMGSPLHF
TRBV30	14	TRBJ2-5	CAWNDQPQGEAQYF
TRBV29-1	14	TRBJ2-5	CSVGGTRGEETQYF
TRBV3-1	18	TRBJ2-1	CASSSRDRGFGAGNEQFF
TRBV30	16	TRBJ1-3	CAWSWGVHISGNTIYF
TRBV7-8	17	TRBJ2-4	CASSLFGVWTGRNIQYF
TRBV12-3/TRBV12-4	16	TRBJ1-1	CASRDGGGGGDTEAFF
TRBV12-3/TRBV12-4	17	TRBJ1-2	CASSPNPTKDRVNGYTF
TRBV7-2	15	TRBJ2-1	CASRFSGGSQNEQFF
TRBV19	15	TRBJ2-1	CASSVAGARLEEQFF
TRBV27	14	TRBJ1-6	CASRGDRLGSPLHF
TRBV29-1	14	TRBJ2-2	CSVRASGDTGELFF
TRBV7-2	13	TRBJ2-7	CASSLERGTEQYF
TRBV5-6	18	TRBJ2-2	CASSPRTGALTNTGELFF
TRBV7-2	13	TRBJ2-1	CASGVQGVNEQFF